The clone carrying this TCR beta chain appeared a few times. Its antigen is not identified. The source of the sample is a study of blood T cells in healthy people across ages. Donors were systemically healthy Caucasian individuals from Russia aged about 6 to 95 years. Drawn from each donor were about 9 milliliters of peripheral blood. Per sample, a minimum of 6.5 million PBMCs were isolated. Study observations and caveats: Per million T cells, TCR beta diversity dropped roughly linearly as age increased.

The use of a sample-barcoded 5' primer and a J-beta primer mix characterized a second PCR of about 6 to 12 cycles. TCRdb re-analysed the 5' RACE reads in MiXCR, keeping a single row per CDR3 protein. The profile shows about 1.6 million distinct CDR3 sequences, roughly 30% of them singletons. Specimen: blood. The TCR sequence derives from a woman aged 25 to 39 in good health.

The CDR3 coding sequence is TGTGCCAGTAGCTCGGGACTAGCGGCGACTTGGGAGACCCAGTACTTC. Residues: CASSSGLAATWETQYF. This rearrangement joins TRBV19 to TRBJ2-7; 11 nucleotides align to TRBD2. The J call may be in error: the DNA end matches TRBJ2-5 better. The CDR3 consists of 16 residues. The germline V gene encodes CDR1 LNHDA and CDR2 SQIVND (reference sequence).